This T cell receptor beta chain is drawn from a study of neurological immune-mediated disorders. TCRdb reprocessed the 5' RACE reads via MiXCR and lists one record per CDR3 protein. The profile shows some 120,000 distinct CDR3 sequences, about 3.4% of them singletons. In this sample, this clonotype turned up many times. The specimen was PBMCs. The receptor's source is a woman under 40 with multiple sclerosis.

CDR3 in amino acids: CASSGWTGATDTQYF. Here the CDR3 DNA reads TGCGCCAGCAGCGGATGGACAGGTGCCACAGATACGCAGTATTTT. The chain joins TRBV5-1 to TRBJ2-3; 7 bases fit TRBD1. This CDR3 has 15 amino acids. CDR1 SGHRS and CDR2 YFSETQ come from the germline V gene. Losses at the gene ends were 4 bases for V and 2 bases for J; bases not matched to a gene: 7.